This TCR beta chain was obtained from a study of blood T cell repertoires in COVID-19. Trimming left V 2 bases short and J 4 bases short, with 9 bases between. The CDR3 is 13 amino acids. Germline lookup yields CDR1 GTSNPN and CDR2 SVGIG (reference sequence). About this clone itself: At the DNA level, this CDR3 is encoded by other sequences in the same sample as well.

TCRdb keeps only in-frame clones here, not all; method: immunoSEQ multiplex PCR. The table shows about 140,000 clones, with approximately 90% occurring only once. The receptor was derived from a woman aged 80 or older with acute or convalescent COVID-19. The J gene is TRBJ1-5, the V gene TRBV30, with D possibly being TRBD1 (6 bases). The sequenced sample was peripheral blood. Here the CDR3 DNA reads TGTGCCTGGAGTTCTAGGGGGAATCAGCCCCAGCATTTT. It translates to CAWSSRGNQPQHF. Full variable domain (outside the CDR3, taken from reference TRBV30 and TRBJ1-5): SQTIHQWPATLVQPVGSPLSLECTVEGTSNPNLYWYRQAAGRGLQLLFYSVGIGQISSEVPQNLSASRPQDRQFILSSKKLLLSDSGFYLCAWSSRGNQPQHFGDGTRLSIL.